Listed below are T cell receptor beta chains from one sample, sequenced in a study of T cell repertoires in cytomegalovirus infection. TCRdb fed the reads into MiXCR, producing one record per CDR3 protein. The table has approximately 990,000 distinct CDR3 sequences, around 32% seen once. The antigens of these receptors remain unknown. The source material was cultured CD8+ T cells from PBMCs, sampled from culture after CMV antigen stimulation. These receptors all come from a human donor in good health (CMV status not recorded). Some clones in this sample may be carry-over from other donors' samples. Each CDR3 is given with its conserved first and last residue. Fields, in order: CDR3 length, D gene, J gene, V gene, clone size, CDR3 protein, CDR3 DNA. A D gene is named only where the DNA matches it firmly. Size is omitted from some rows. Given values are once, few, many or a class for expanded clones.

>15|TRBD2|TRBJ2-1|TRBV14|.
CASSRPGLAYIEQFF
TGTGCCAGCAGCCGGCCGGGACTAGCCTACATTGAGCAGTTCTTC
>12|.|TRBJ2-2|TRBV28|few
CASKDGTGELFF
TGTGCCAGCAAGGACGGTACCGGGGAGCTGTTTTTT
>12|.|TRBJ2-1|TRBV6-1|once
CASSEVSYEQFF
TGTGCCAGCAGTGAAGTTAGTTACGAGCAGTTCTTC
>15|TRBD2|TRBJ2-1|TRBV9|many
CASSARTSGGYEQFF
TGTGCCAGCAGCGCCCGGACTAGCGGGGGGTATGAGCAGTTCTTC
>14|.|TRBJ2-7|TRBV7-9|.
CASSSTEAAYEQYF
TGTGCCAGCAGCTCAACAGAAGCAGCTTACGAGCAGTACTTC
>13|.|TRBJ1-5|TRBV6-1|few
CASSSRGVQPQHF
TGTGCCAGCAGTTCCCGAGGGGTGCAGCCCCAGCATTTT
>18|.|TRBJ1-1|TRBV7-8|many
CASSLEWWAHAMNTEAFF
TGTGCCAGCAGCTTAGAATGGTGGGCACACGCAATGAACACTGAAGCTTTCTTT
>16|TRBD2|TRBJ2-3|TRBV11-2|.
CASSLVGRGRTDTQYF
TGTGCCAGCAGCTTAGTCGGGCGGGGGAGGACAGATACGCAGTATTTT
>14|.|TRBJ1-2|TRBV11-2|.
CASSSGGVNYGYTF
TGTGCCAGCAGCTCGGGCGGGGTTAACTATGGCTACACCTTC
>15|.|TRBJ1-3|TRBV6-1|.
CARSNIWVSGNTIYF
TGTGCCAGATCAAACATATGGGTCTCTGGAAACACCATATATTTT
>19|TRBD2|TRBJ2-1|TRBV2|few
CASSEALAGAWGSYNEQFF
TGTGCCAGCAGTGAAGCGCTAGCGGGAGCGTGGGGCTCCTACAATGAGCAGTTCTTC
>13|.|TRBJ1-4|TRBV27|.
CASSLLGLGKLFF
TGTGCCAGCAGCTTACTGGGGTTGGGAAAACTGTTTTTT
>14|.|TRBJ1-1|TRBV7-2|many
CASSPAVQNTEAFF
TGTGCCAGCAGCCCCGCAGTTCAGAACACTGAAGCTTTCTTT
>14|.|TRBJ1-1|TRBV7-2|many
CASSFSQGKTEAFF
TGTGCCAGCAGCTTTTCGCAGGGAAAGACTGAAGCTTTCTTT
>14|.|TRBJ2-1|TRBV7-8|many
CASSLAVDYNEQFF
TGTGCCAGCAGCTTAGCGGTCGACTACAATGAGCAGTTCTTC
>13|TRBD2|TRBJ2-1|TRBV5-5|.
CASIPFGGGAQFF
TGTGCCAGCATCCCCTTCGGCGGGGGGGCGCAGTTCTTC
>14|.|TRBJ1-1|TRBV9|few
CASSVGKGVTEAFF
TGTGCCAGCAGCGTAGGTAAGGGGGTAACTGAAGCTTTCTTT
>13|.|TRBJ2-1|TRBV7-6|.
CASSLNGDNEQFF
TGTGCCAGCAGCTTGAATGGGGACAATGAGCAGTTCTTC
>11|.|TRBJ1-1|TRBV7-8|few
CAGRVGTEAFF
TGTGCCGGTAGGGTGGGGACTGAAGCTTTCTTT
>15|TRBD1|TRBJ1-4|TRBV7-6|many
CASSRDQGVGEKLFF
TGTGCCAGCAGCCGAGACCAGGGGGTTGGTGAAAAACTGTTTTTT
>18|.|TRBJ2-3|TRBV29-1|once
CSVVGTRGASGGTDTQYF
TGCAGCGTTGTAGGGACGAGGGGGGCTAGCGGCGGCACAGATACGCAGTATTTT